The next 7 T cell receptor beta chains were all read from a single sample in a study of CD8 T cells in ankylosing spondylitis. General study findings and limits: Seemingly characteristic of ankylosing spondylitis blood was a TCR beta motif consisting of 7 or 8 highly homologous variants.

No cognate antigen is known for these TCRs. TCRdb re-derived calls from the 5' RACE reads in MiXCR, one entry per CDR3 protein. Among a few hundred thousand distinct CDR3 sequences listed, approximately 7.3% were seen once. The sequenced sample consisted of blood, either unsorted or a sorted T cell fraction (not recorded which). The receptors here all came from a male donor with ankylosing spondylitis.

This clonotype was detected many times. CDR3 sequence: CASSSAGGGAGYTF. For the CDR3, the DNA is TGTGCCAGCAGCTCAGCAGGTGGGGGAGCCGGCTACACCTTC. The V and J genes are TRBV7-9 and TRBJ1-2; D perhaps matches TRBD1 (5 bases). Germline V gene lookup returns CDR1 SEHNR and CDR2 FQNEAQ (reference sequence). The CDR3 sequence is 14 residues long. Trimming removed 4 bases at V and 8 bases at J, with 17 bases between.

CDR3 sequence: CASSLGQGGHEQFF. The CDR3 coding sequence is TGTGCCAGCAGCTTGGGGCAGGGGGGGCATGAGCAGTTCTTC. J is TRBJ2-1 and V is TRBV5-5; D is perhaps TRBD1 or TRBD2 (7 bases each). Germline CDR1 and CDR2: SGHKS and YYEKEE (reference sequence). The V end was cut by 0 bases, the J end by 8 bases, with 12 bases between. The CDR3 consists of 14 residues.

The chain links TRBV12-5 to TRBJ2-1; D may be TRBD2 (5 bases). CDR3 length equals 17 residues. Trimming left V 2 bases short and J 5 bases short, with 19 bases between. The germline V gene encodes CDR1 LGHNT and CDR2 FRNRAP. CDR3 DNA: TGTGCTAGTGGTTTGAACACTAAAATCTTCGGGGACAATGAGCAGTTCTTC. This sequence encodes CASGLNTKIFGDNEQFF.

The sample holds many counts of this clonotype. The chain joins TRBV20-1 to TRBJ2-1; the D is unclear. This CDR3 has 13 residues. CDR1 is DFQATT and CDR2 is SNEGSKA in the germline V gene (reference sequence). V lost 0 bases, J lost 7 bases, and 10 bases lay in between. The CDR3 nucleotides are TGCAGTGCTAGAGAAGCCAGGATAAATGAGCAGTTCTTC. Translating it yields CSAREARINEQFF.

This clonotype was counted at least ten times. DNA of the CDR3: TGTGCCAGCAGTTTCGGTCATCCCGCCGAGCAGTACTTC. Protein: CASSFGHPAEQYF. V usage is TRBV12-3 or TRBV12-4 and J usage is TRBJ2-7; no firm D call. This CDR3 is built from 13 residues. The V gene lost 3 bases and the J gene lost 6 bases, with 12 bases spanning the gap.

The chain couples TRBV7-8 to TRBJ2-1, with 13 bases matching TRBD2. The germline V gene has CDR1 SGHVS and CDR2 FQNEAQ. CDR3 size: 16 residues. V dropped 3 bases and J dropped 5; count of bases not matched to a gene: 4. CDR3 coding DNA: TGTGCCAGCAGCTTTACGACTAGCGGGAGGCACAATGAGCAGTTCTTC. It specifies CASSFTTSGRHNEQFF. The full variable domain, in which reference TRBV7-8 and TRBJ2-1 provide the parts outside the CDR3, is GAGVSQSPRYKVAKRGQDVALRCDPISGHVSLFWYQQALGQGPEFLTYFQNEAQLDKSGLPSDRFFAERPEGSVSTLKIQRTQQEDSAVYLCASSFTTSGRHNEQFFGPGTRLTVL.

This clonotype was counted between two and nine times. The chain is built from TRBV3-1 and TRBJ2-3; TRBD1 is a possible D gene (5 bases). CDR1 is LGHDT and CDR2 is YNNKEL in the germline V gene (reference sequence). The length of the CDR3 is 17 residues. V shed 11 bases and J shed 2 bases, with 26 bases lying between them. Written as DNA, the CDR3 is TGTGCCTCCTCCAAAGAAGACAGCTACTTCCTCACAGATACGCAGTATTTT. It encodes CASSKEDSYFLTDTQYF.